Sequencing of this T cell receptor (beta chain) was carried out in a study of cytomegalovirus exposure and HLA in healthy donors (TCRdb year 2017). About the study as a whole: An earlier analysis of roughly 610 of the donors reported about 300 Gb of sequence data and around 110 million unique TCR beta sequences obtained from approximately 180 million T cells. An early release covering roughly 580 HLA-typed donors comprised approximately 290 gigabases of sequencing data and tens of millions of unique TCR sequences. The T cell repertoires of under 700 subjects were profiled by immunosequencing and related to cytomegalovirus serostatus. Along with the roughly 710-subject first cohort, a separate validation cohort of over a hundred different subjects was used. A later genetic analysis used genome-wide SNP genotypes for about 60% of the roughly 700 donors, treating that subset as a discovery cohort. To predict cytomegalovirus infection status, the study brought together high-throughput TCR immunosequencing, statistical association of individual TCRs with disease status, and machine learning. Alongside the repertoire data, information on donor age, sex, ethnicity and CMV serostatus was compiled. Among around 400 genotyped donors of the cohort, an average of about 240,000 unique TCR beta nucleotide sequences were sequenced per donor, around 18% of them non-productive. To study patterns of TCR occurrence, a later analysis re-analyzed previously published TCR beta repertoires from around 700 donors and added high-resolution HLA genotyping. Class I and class II HLA loci were covered by the typing at four-digit resolution. Rather than drawing on any new phenotypic data, the later analysis identified candidate immune exposures from TCR beta sequences and the way those sequences occurred across donors. Typing coverage varied by locus: roughly 629-630 donors for A, B, C, DRB1 and DQB1; around 560 for DQA1; about 590 for DPA1; 450 to 480 for DPB1. The study aimed to test whether cataloging public T cell receptors could reveal signatures of past pathogen exposure. In an earlier analysis of roughly 580 of the donors, high-throughput TCR beta sequencing was used to judge whether each TCR beta V gene segment behaved as functional or pseudogenic. Every repertoire in the discovery cohort had been generated on one and the same sequencing platform. Five DR-DQ haplotypes were handled as single units for association and clustering, since linkage in the cohort was strong. Of the roughly 420 genotyped donors, less than 85% were placed in the genetic ancestry cluster associated with self-reported Caucasian donors.

This clone was found a few times. Which antigen it targets is not known. It has no much larger one-base neighbor in the sample; base qualities were not kept. In total, just over 650 healthy bone marrow donors made up the cohort. Cohort members were all nominally healthy when sampled, although unrecorded immune exposures were likely present. The donor tested CMV seropositive, placing the donor among the roughly 270 seropositive members of the cohort. A peripheral blood sample was provided by each donor, and peripheral blood mononuclear cells were used for TCR beta sequencing. Genomic DNA was extracted from the blood cell samples with the Qiagen DNeasy Blood Extraction Kit. The library was prepared using the immunoSEQ multiplex PCR assay. The multiplex PCR relied on a mix of 60 forward primers for TCR Vbeta segments and 13 reverse primers for TCR Jbeta segments. The CDR3 region of rearranged TCR beta genes was amplified from genomic DNA with a multiplex PCR assay. Amplified TCR beta libraries were sequenced as 87-base-pair reads on the Illumina HiSeq System. For the original study's pipeline: In a later analysis, tens of millions of unique TCR beta chains were counted across the 690 or so repertoires, and roughly 11 million of these chains were shared by at least two donors. Raw reads were error-corrected and collapsed into unique sequences by a nearest-neighbor algorithm in which closely related sequences were merged to remove PCR and sequencing errors. Alignment of CDR3 sequences to IMGT reference sequences was used to assign V, D and J gene segments. For a sequence to be retained, at least a six-nucleotide match to both a V gene segment and a J gene segment was required. A rearrangement counted as productive if the CDR3 had no stop codons and remained in frame with V and J, and every other rearrangement counted as non-productive. CDR3 was defined by IMGT convention, running from the second conserved V-encoded cysteine to the conserved J-encoded phenylalanine. Sequences without an unambiguous match to a single V gene segment were excluded from the earlier analysis of about 600 of the donors. In an earlier analysis of roughly 500 of the donors, V segments were called functional above 56.7% productive rearrangements and were called segregating when the between-donor standard deviation exceeded 5%. A statistical classification framework was built to diagnose cytomegalovirus status from the catalog of TCR beta chain sequences. V and J gene assignment, in a later analysis, came from comparing TCR nucleotide sequences with IMGT/GENE-DB human TR gene sequences. A later analysis assigned CDR3 sequences and most-parsimonious VDJ recombination scenarios with the TCRdist pipeline. In a later analysis, each TCR beta chain was defined by its CDR3 amino acid sequence together with its V-gene family, and reads without a unique V-gene family were excluded. To address suspected cross-contamination and a sequencing artifact, a later analysis removed approximately 600 highly shared, low-generation-probability nucleotide sequences. A later analysis calculated a clonal expansion index for each public chain from normalized within-repertoire ranks of inferred template counts. In a later analysis, generation probabilities were computed using a VDJ recombination model fitted to out-of-frame rearrangements, and the results were checked against IGoR. In a later analysis, TCR-TCR, TCR-HLA and TCR-CMV co-occurrence was scored with hypergeometric tests, and a repertoire-size bias correction was applied to TCR pairs. A later analysis estimated false discovery rates by permuting HLA or CMV assignments 20 times. A later analysis grouped co-occurring TCRs with DBSCAN, adding TCRdist sequence similarity when clustering within HLA-allele-positive subsets. Repertoires with fewer than 30,000 or more than 120,000 public chains, plus five repertoires with anomalous nucleotide sharing, were excluded from co-occurrence clustering. TCRdb retrieved this table from immuneACCESS and kept in-frame rearrangements only. Not all clones are present; in checked studies, unresolved V genes account for under half, and no reason is known for the remainder. D and trimming come from the DNA, and the V and J calls and clone size come from that table. For this sample there are approximately 100,000 clones; around 80% appear just once. Roughly 4% of the sample is in the top ten clones.

Beyond this particular receptor, the publication reports: The 87-base-pair reads could not distinguish some IMGT-functional V segments, including TRBV6-2 and TRBV6-3, so those segments were excluded. A later analysis found that TCR association rates varied across HLA loci, with DRB1 alleles showing the most associated TCRs and HLA-C alleles the fewest. The earlier analysis of some 540 of the donors excluded about 16 rarely observed V segments, including chromosome 9 orphons, because counts were too low. The study gave a list of more than 150 TCR beta chains associated with cytomegalovirus. A later genetic analysis reported fewer N-insertions in productive TCRs among donors in an Asian-associated ancestry cluster than the roughly 700-donor mean. CMV serostatus was the only immune exposure information available for the cohort. HLA typing was unavailable for some donors at each locus, so association tests used only the typed subset. The authors suggested that the approach could potentially be generalized to other disease states and immunological phenotypes. A further reported finding was that TCR beta sequences accurately predicted the HLA-A and HLA-B alleles for most subjects in the first cohort. In a later analysis, HLA-associated TCR beta chains showed more clonal expansion and lower generation probabilities than non-associated chains that were equally common. In this cohort, only TCR beta chains were sequenced, and detectable features were limited by the absence of alpha or paired-chain data. Correlated functional status among segregating V segments might be attributable to linkage disequilibrium, but an unknown experimental factor could not be ruled out. A group of highly shared sequence variants was considered likely to be a technical artifact of the sequencing pipeline. V-gene and J-gene trimming of TCR beta chains was associated with a missense DCLRE1C variant in a later genetic analysis, and the association was replicated in an independent cohort. Most CMV-associated TCR beta chains appeared to be HLA-restricted in a later analysis, and the HLA associations seemed to be driven largely by CMV exposure. Most TCR sequences were observed very rarely across donors, whereas some public TCRs were present in many individuals. In vitro tests confirmed that a few of the cytomegalovirus-associated TCR beta chains recognize cytomegalovirus antigens. Cytomegalovirus status was reported to be diagnosed by the classifier with high specificity and sensitivity in both the original and validation cohorts. In a later analysis, 16,951 TCR beta sequences were associated with specific HLA alleles at a false discovery rate of 0.05. When HLA alleles, especially DR and DQ, strongly co-occurred, attributing TCR associations to individual alleles was difficult. The presence/absence analyses assumed that sequencing depth was roughly uniform across donors, and that assumption may not be true. A later analysis reported that several top co-occurrence clusters appeared linked to parvovirus B19, influenza, CMV and Epstein-Barr virus. In an earlier analysis of 587 of the donors, most TCR beta V segments appeared in productive rearrangements about 87% or about 30% of the time, broadly matching IMGT annotations.

Trimmed from V: 8 bases; trimmed from J: 5 bases; junction bases lacking a gene match: 18. The CDR3 has 17 amino acids, counting the end cysteine and phenylalanine. Of all the DNA, just the CDR3 is kept, 51 bases in frame from base 1. Via the germline V gene, CDR1 is SNHLY and CDR2 FYNNEI. Sequenced: PBMCs. This sequence uses TRBV2 and TRBJ1-2; TRBD1 lines up with 9 middle nucleotides. The source of this sequence is a female donor in good health and CMV-seropositive. The DNA reads TGTGCCAGCCGGGGGTGGACAGGGGATATTTCCTCTTATGGCTACACCTTC. Translated, this is CASRGWTGDISSYGYTF.